The 18 T cell receptor beta chains below all came from one sample that was sequenced in a study of regulatory T cells in long-lasting Graves disease. Documented time point: persistent/refractory GD, antithyroid drugs over 5 years with positive TRAb. PBMC-derived RNA was used for the TCR library. With iRepertoire HTBI primers and Arm-PCR of CDR3 regions, TCR beta libraries were built. TCRdb independently ran MiXCR on the multiplex PCR reads; one entry per CDR3 protein. The table includes 420,000 or so distinct CDR3 sequences, about a quarter detected once. Sample: peripheral blood mononuclear cells (PBMCs), taken when the disease was refractory, from a patient treated with antithyroid drugs. These receptors all come from a female donor with Graves disease.

In this sample, this clonotype turned up a few times. CDR3 sequence reads: CASSLVTGGLTDTQYF. The CDR3 DNA reads TGTGCCAGCAGCTTAGTAACAGGGGGATTAACAGATACGCAGTATTTT. The chain links TRBV7-8 to TRBJ2-3, with 8 bases lining up with TRBD1. The CDR3 has 16 amino acids. J was trimmed by 3 bases and V by 1 base; bases with no gene match: 6. From germline, CDR1 is SGHVS and CDR2 FQNEAQ.

The chain employs TRBV7-9 and TRBJ2-1, with TRBD2 matching 7 bases. V gave up 2 bases and J gave up 1 base; unmatched junction bases: 5. This CDR3 region has 16 residues. CDR1 and CDR2 from the germline V gene are SEHNR and FQNEAQ (reference sequence). Here the CDR3 reads CASSLLGGRSYNEQFF. The CDR3 DNA reads TGTGCCAGCAGCTTACTGGGCGGGAGATCCTACAATGAGCAGTTCTTC.

In this sample, this clonotype turned up once. The chain links TRBV14 to TRBJ1-2; unclear D gene. Trimming stripped 2 bases from V and 6 bases from J, with 16 bases between. The CDR3 is 15 residues long. Looked up from germline, CDR1 is SGHDN and CDR2 is FVKESK. The CDR3 loop reads CASSQSLAPLDGYTF. The CDR3 DNA is TGTGCCAGCAGCCAATCTCTGGCACCCCTGGATGGCTACACCTTC.

This clonotype was picked up many times. The chain joins TRBV7-8 to TRBJ1-2; no clear D gene. V lost 1 base to trimming and J lost 8 bases, with 17 bases between them. The CDR3 runs to 15 residues. CDR1 SGHVS and CDR2 FQNEAQ come from the germline V gene. The CDR3 sequence: CASSLESSVAGGYTF. The CDR3, as DNA: TGTGCCAGCAGCTTAGAATCGTCCGTGGCTGGCGGCTACACCTTC.

The chain recombines TRBV6-2 or TRBV6-3 with TRBJ1-5, with D perhaps TRBD1 (5 bases). CDR3 length: 15 amino acids. CDR1 is MNHEY, CDR2 SVGEGT, per germline. The ends were cut back, 7 bases at V and 3 bases at J, with 16 bases in the middle. The CDR3 DNA follows: TGTGCCAGCACAAGCGGGGCTAATCTCAATCAGCCCCAGCATTTT. This translates into CASTSGANLNQPQHF.

This sequence joins TRBV2 and TRBJ2-6; D gene uncertain. CDR1 is SNHLY and CDR2 is FYNNEI in the germline V gene. V lost 2 bases to trimming and J lost 1 base, with 6 bases between them. There are 15 residues in the CDR3. The CDR3: CASSEPSSGANVLTF. CDR3 nucleotide sequence: TGTGCCAGCAGTGAACCTAGTTCTGGGGCCAACGTCCTGACTTTC.

This clonotype was detected a few times. The rearrangement links TRBV12-3 or TRBV12-4 to TRBJ1-1; D is ambiguous. The CDR3 has 12 amino acids. Trimming shortened V by 6 bases and J by 6 bases, and 11 bases separated the two germline ends. In DNA form, the CDR3 reads TGTGCCAGCAGCCTACCCAGCGCTGAAGCTTTCTTT. Protein: CASSLPSAEAFF.

CDR3 DNA: TGCGCCAGCAGCCCCTCCTTGACAGTCGGCACTGAAGCTTTCTTT. Its protein is CASSPSLTVGTEAFF. The chain is built from TRBV5-1 and TRBJ1-1, with TRBD1 as a possible D gene (5 bases). Germline-derived CDR1 and CDR2 are SGHRS and YFSETQ. Trimming removed 4 bases from V and 4 bases from J, with 17 bases in between. This CDR3 contains 15 residues.

This clonotype has only a few counts. The chain is built from TRBV25-1 and TRBJ2-7; D unclear. In germline, CDR1 is MGHDK, CDR2 SYGVNS. V was shortened by 5 bases and J by 6 bases, with 14 bases between the two germline ends. The CDR3 covers 13 residues. Here the CDR3 reads CASSPQWQPEQYF. CDR3 coding DNA: TGTGCCAGCAGTCCTCAGTGGCAGCCCGAGCAGTACTTC.

The CDR3 is CASSTTGTEQETQYF. The CDR3 DNA is TGCGCCAGCAGCACCACCGGGACGGAGCAAGAGACCCAGTACTTC. The chain has TRBV5-1 and TRBJ2-5, with D perhaps given as TRBD1 or TRBD2 (5 bases each). V lost 4 bases to trimming and J lost 2 bases, with 15 bases between them. Per the germline V gene, CDR1 is SGHRS and CDR2 is YFSETQ. The CDR3 is 15 residues long.

The V call is TRBV7-9, the J call TRBJ1-1; 8 bases map to TRBD1. The CDR3 runs 14 residues. Germline lookup yields CDR1 SEHNR and CDR2 FQNEAQ (reference sequence). The junction had 5 bases not matched to a gene; V was cut back by 0 bases and J by 8 bases. Written as DNA, the CDR3 is TGTGCCAGCAGCTTAGCCGTCACAGGGGGGGAAGCTTTCTTT. Amino acids: CASSLAVTGGEAFF.

This clonotype was counted only a few times. The chain recombines TRBV6-2 or TRBV6-3 with TRBJ1-1; 7 bases are shared with TRBD1. CDR1 and CDR2 (germline): MNHEY, SVGEGT. With 1 base clipped from V and 4 bases from J, the junction kept 3 bases outside the gene matches. The CDR3 contains 14 residues. CDR3: CASSYWTGSTEAFF. The CDR3 coding sequence is TGTGCCAGCAGTTACTGGACAGGATCCACTGAAGCTTTCTTT.

The table lists this clonotype with many counts. The chain employs TRBV12-3 or TRBV12-4 and TRBJ1-2; no firm D call. The CDR3 spans 15 residues. The V end lost 3 bases, the J end lost 0 bases, and 11 bases lay between the germline ends. The chain's CDR3 is CASSFRVRSNYGYTF. CDR3 DNA: TGTGCCAGCAGTTTTCGCGTCAGATCTAACTATGGCTACACCTTC.

The chain couples TRBV19 to TRBJ1-5; weak D call: TRBD1 (5 bases). The V gene lost 6 bases and the J gene lost 7 bases, with 13 bases spanning the gap. The CDR3 is made up of 13 amino acids. Germline V gene data show CDR1 as LNHDA and CDR2 as SQIVND (reference sequence). CDR3 amino acids: CASSPMGVQPQHF. CDR3 in DNA: TGTGCCAGTAGCCCCATGGGGGTCCAGCCCCAGCATTTT.

This chain joins TRBV9 and TRBJ2-7; 11 bases are shared with TRBD2. Unmatched junction bases numbered 8, after V lost 3 bases and J lost 6 bases. The CDR3 length is 15 residues. Looked up from germline, CDR1 is SGDLS and CDR2 is YYNGEE. The CDR3 here is CASSEGLAGGSEQYF. Written as DNA, the CDR3 is TGTGCCAGCAGCGAAGGGCTAGCGGGAGGCAGCGAGCAGTACTTC.

The CDR3 here is CSARDLRAAYEQYF. The CDR3 DNA follows: TGCAGTGCTAGAGATCTGAGAGCAGCCTACGAGCAGTACTTC. The V call is TRBV20-1, the J call TRBJ2-7, with D unresolved. The V and J ends lost 0 bases and 2 bases respectively, with 11 bases between them. Germline loops: CDR1 DFQATT, CDR2 SNEGSKA (reference sequence). The CDR3 consists of 14 residues.

At least ten counts were recorded for this clonotype. This chain joins TRBV6-1 and TRBJ1-1; 7 nucleotides match TRBD1. This CDR3 spans 15 amino acids. Germline values: CDR1 MNHNS, CDR2 SASEGT. After removal of 6 bases from V and 3 bases from J, the junction contained 10 bases not matched to a gene. The CDR3 loop is CASSLTGTWYTEAFF. CDR3 sequence (DNA): TGTGCCAGCAGCTTGACAGGGACATGGTACACTGAAGCTTTCTTT.

This clonotype showed up just a few times. This sequence joins TRBV25-1 and TRBJ2-6, with TRBD2 matching 9 bases. V was clipped by 2 bases and J by 0 bases; unmatched bases: 8. From germline, CDR1 is MGHDK and CDR2 SYGVNS. The CDR3 is 19 amino acids. The CDR3 spells CASSEPGLAESSGANVLTF. CDR3 DNA: TGTGCCAGCAGTGAACCGGGACTAGCCGAAAGCTCTGGGGCCAACGTCCTGACTTTC.